A single sample gave rise to the 4 T cell receptor beta chains below, sequenced in a study of PD-1 blockade in classical Hodgkin lymphoma (dated by TCRdb to 2020 to 2021). What the time point label conveys for this sample: newly diagnosed, previously untreated cHL patient sample. Library method: the immunoSEQ multiplex PCR assay. TCRdb limited this immuneACCESS table to in-frame rearrangements with V and J called. A share of clones is missing; checked studies link under half to unresolved V genes, and the rest is unexplained. The sample data list tens of thousands of clones, and approximately 90% of these were observed just once. Together, the top ten hold roughly 5% of the sample. The sequencing input was peripheral blood mononuclear cells (PBMCs). These TCRs come from a human donor with classical Hodgkin lymphoma.

V usage is TRBV12-2 and J usage is TRBJ1-5; TRBD1, the table's D call, lacks a check against the DNA. TRBV12-2 is assigned pseudogene status. CDR3 length equals 20 residues. The DNA for the CDR3 is TGTGCAAGTCGCTTAGTGGGGACAGATGAGCCTCAAGCGAGGAGTCAGCCCCAGCATTTT. Amino acid sequence: CASRLVGTDEPQARSQPQHF.

About this clone: The identical CDR3 is also encoded by other nucleotide sequences in the sample. V is TRBV5-1 and J is TRBJ1-1, with a tentative D call TRBD1 (6 bases). Germline CDR1 is SGHRS and CDR2 is YFSETQ. There are 14 residues in the CDR3. V dropped 4 bases and J dropped 1 base, with 11 bases sitting between them. The DNA of the CDR3 is TGCGCCAGCAGCCTTGGACAGACGAACACTGAAGCTTTCTTT. This translates into CASSLGQTNTEAFF.

This chain links TRBV14 with TRBJ1-1; possible D gene TRBD1, 5 bases. Germline CDR1 is SGHDN and CDR2 is FVKESK. With 0 bases removed from V and 1 base from J, the gap between germline ends came to 12 bases. The CDR3 length is 16 residues. The CDR3 nucleotides read TGTGCCAGCAGCCAAGATAACAGGCTAAGGAACACTGAAGCTTTCTTT. It translates to CASSQDNRLRNTEAFF.

This chain links TRBV27 with TRBJ2-2; 7 bases are a match to TRBD1. The CDR3 is 15 residues long. J lost 2 bases, V lost 7 bases, and 7 bases had no gene match. Germline CDR1 and CDR2: MNHEY and SMNVEV (reference sequence). CDR3 protein: CASTKRGQNTGELFF. CDR3 nucleotides: TGTGCCAGCACCAAGAGGGGGCAAAACACCGGGGAGCTGTTTTTT.